This T cell receptor beta chain was observed in a study of blood T cell repertoires in COVID-19. The CDR3 runs 13 residues. Germline V gene lookup returns CDR1 MNHEY and CDR2 SMNVEV (reference sequence). Trimming shortened V by 5 bases and J by 0 bases, and 7 bases separated the two germline ends. Repertoires were generated with immunoSEQ multiplex PCR, while TCRdb's copy carries only in-frame clones and drops some. The sample shows about 150,000 clones, over 60% of them seen only once. The sequence derives from a woman older than 75 with acute or convalescent COVID-19. Specimen: peripheral blood. The gene calls are TRBV27 and TRBJ1-2; D may be TRBD1 (5 bases). CDR3 sequence (DNA): TGTGCCAGCAGTCAGACAGCTAACTATGGCTACACCTTC. This codes for CASSQTANYGYTF.